This T cell receptor beta chain originates from a study of early T cells in non-severe SARS-CoV-2 infection. The CDR3 length is 12 residues. The V and J ends lost 4 bases and 11 bases, in that order; junction bases with no gene match: 6. Per germline, CDR1 SGDLS and CDR2 YYNGEE. TCRdb re-analysed the 5' RACE reads in MiXCR, keeping a single row per CDR3 protein. The table lists approximately 64,000 distinct CDR3 sequences, roughly a fifth of them singletons. This receptor was obtained from an adult who was a healthcare worker with PCR-confirmed SARS-CoV-2 infection or an uninfected control (not recorded which). The V and J genes are TRBV9 and TRBJ2-3, with TRBD2 identical over 8 bases. Sequences were derived from whole blood, sampled at baseline. CDR3 DNA: TGTGCCAGCAGCCTCACTAGCGGCCTGCAGTATTTT. This codes for CASSLTSGLQYF.